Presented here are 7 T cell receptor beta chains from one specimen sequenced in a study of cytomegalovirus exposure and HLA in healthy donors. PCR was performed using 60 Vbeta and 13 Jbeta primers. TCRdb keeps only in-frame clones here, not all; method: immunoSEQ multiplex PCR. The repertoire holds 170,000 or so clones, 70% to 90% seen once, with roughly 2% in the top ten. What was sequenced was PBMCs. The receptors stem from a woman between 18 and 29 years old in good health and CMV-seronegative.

The chain's CDR3 is CASEQRYEQYF. CDR3 in DNA: TGTGCCAGCGAGCAACGGTACGAGCAGTACTTC. The genes are TRBV28 and TRBJ2-7; D uncertain. Trimming left V 8 bases short and J 4 bases short, with 9 bases between. The germline V gene encodes CDR1 MDHEN and CDR2 SYDVKM. This CDR3 has 11 residues.

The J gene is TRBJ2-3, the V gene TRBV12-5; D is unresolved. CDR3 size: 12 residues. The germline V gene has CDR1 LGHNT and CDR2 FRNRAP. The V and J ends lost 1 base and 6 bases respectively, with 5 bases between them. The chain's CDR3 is CASGLARDTQYF. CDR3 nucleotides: TGTGCTAGTGGTTTGGCCAGGGATACGCAGTATTTT.

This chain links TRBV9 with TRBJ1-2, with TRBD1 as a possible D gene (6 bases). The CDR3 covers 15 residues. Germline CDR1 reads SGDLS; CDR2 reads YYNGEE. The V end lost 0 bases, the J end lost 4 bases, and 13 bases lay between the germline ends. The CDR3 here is CASSVGQGIVYGYTF. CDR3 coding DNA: TGTGCCAGCAGCGTAGGCCAGGGGATAGTCTATGGCTACACCTTC.

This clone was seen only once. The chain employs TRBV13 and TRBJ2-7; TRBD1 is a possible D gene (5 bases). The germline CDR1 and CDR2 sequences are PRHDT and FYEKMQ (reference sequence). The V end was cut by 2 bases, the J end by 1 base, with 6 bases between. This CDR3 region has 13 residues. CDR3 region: CASSLHRSYEQYF. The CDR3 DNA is TGTGCCAGCAGCTTACACAGGTCCTACGAGCAGTACTTC.

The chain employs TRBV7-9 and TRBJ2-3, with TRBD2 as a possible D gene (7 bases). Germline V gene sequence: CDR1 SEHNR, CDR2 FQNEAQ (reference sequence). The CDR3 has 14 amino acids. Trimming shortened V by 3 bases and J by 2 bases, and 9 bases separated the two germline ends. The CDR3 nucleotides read TGTGCCAGCAGCTTGGCGGGGGCCACAGATACGCAGTATTTT. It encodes CASSLAGATDTQYF.

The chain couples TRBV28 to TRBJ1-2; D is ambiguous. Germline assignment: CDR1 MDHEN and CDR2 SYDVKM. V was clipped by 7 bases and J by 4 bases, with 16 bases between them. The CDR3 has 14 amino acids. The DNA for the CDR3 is TGTGCCAGCACCCCCCCACGCGAATCCTATGGCTACACCTTC. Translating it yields CASTPPRESYGYTF.

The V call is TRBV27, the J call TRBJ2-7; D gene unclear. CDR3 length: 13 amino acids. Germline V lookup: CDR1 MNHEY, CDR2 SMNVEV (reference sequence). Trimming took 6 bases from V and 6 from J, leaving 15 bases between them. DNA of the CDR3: TGTGCCAGCAGCATAGCCATTACGGCCGAGCAGTACTTC. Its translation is CASSIAITAEQYF.